A single sample is the source of the 23 T cell receptor beta chains below, sequenced in a study of CXCR3-negative and CXCR3-positive naive CD8 T cells. All TRB cDNA libraries came from 5' RACE performed with UMI labels. From its re-call of the 5' RACE reads, TCRdb lists each CDR3 protein once, without DNA. The listing records about 45,000 distinct CDR3 sequences. The sequenced sample consisted of memory CD8+ T cells from blood. These receptors originate from a human donor in good health. Some clones in this sample may be carry-over from other donors' samples.

The chain links TRBV29-1 to TRBJ2-7; TCRdb indicates TRBD2, and absent DNA this call remains unverified. Germline V gene data show CDR1 as SQVTM and CDR2 as ANQGSEA. CDR3 length: 14 residues. The chain's CDR3 is CSAMSTVPGDEQYF.

The chain recombines TRBV28 with TRBJ1-5; the D call of TRBD1 rests on TCRdb alone, since no DNA is present to check it. The CDR3 extends over 15 amino acids. Germline CDR1 reads MDHEN; CDR2 reads SYDVKM. This CDR3 is CASTQYRGSGQPQHF.

Here the CDR3 reads CASSSGQGMHEQFF. This chain connects TRBV5-1 to TRBJ2-1; TCRdb outputs TRBD1, but without DNA this stays unchecked. Per germline, CDR1 SGHRS and CDR2 YFSETQ. The length of the CDR3 is 14 residues. The whole variable domain, remainder taken from reference TRBV5-1 and TRBJ2-1, is KAGVTQTPRYLIKTRGQQVTLSCSPISGHRSVSWYQQTPGQGLQFLFEYFSETQRNKGNFPGRFSGRQFSNSRSEMNVSTLELGDSALYLCASSSGQGMHEQFFGPGTRLTVL.

This CDR3 is CASSFETGKDTQYF. This rearrangement joins TRBV28 to TRBJ2-3; TCRdb gives TRBD1 as the D gene, but with no DNA this cannot be confirmed. The CDR3 is 14 amino acids. CDR1 and CDR2 (germline): MDHEN, SYDVKM.

J is TRBJ2-7 and V is TRBV12-3 or TRBV12-4; as DNA is missing, the TRBD1 call by TCRdb cannot be tested. The CDR3 runs 14 residues. The CDR3 sequence is CASRSPQRGSEQYF.

The chain joins TRBV4-3 to TRBJ2-3; the TCRdb call, TRBD1, lacks DNA for checking. CDR3 size: 17 residues. Germline values: CDR1 LGHNA, CDR2 YSLEER. The CDR3 is CASSQDTDRGAADTQYF.

The genes are TRBV11-3 and TRBJ2-1; the TCRdb call, TRBD1, lacks DNA for checking. The CDR3 is 16 residues long. CDR1 and CDR2 from the germline V gene are SGHNT and YENEEA. The chain's CDR3 is CASSVRGAGINDEQFF.

The chain recombines TRBV3-1 with TRBJ2-7. CDR3 length: 15 amino acids. Germline CDR1 reads LGHDT; CDR2 reads YNNKEL (reference sequence). CDR3 protein: CASSQSHSDSYEQYF.

This chain connects TRBV7-3 to TRBJ2-3; no DNA is available, so the TRBD2 call from TCRdb remains unchecked. Looked up from germline, CDR1 is SGHTA and CDR2 is FQGTGA. CDR3 length: 15 residues. This CDR3 is CASSSSGGSTDTQYF. The whole variable domain, filled in from reference TRBV7-3 and TRBJ2-3, reads GAGVSQTPSNKVTEKGKYVELRCDPISGHTALYWYRQSLGQGPEFLIYFQGTGAADDSGLPNDRFFAVRPEGSVSTLKIQRTERGDSAVYLCASSSSGGSTDTQYFGPGTRLTVL.

The genes are TRBV28 and TRBJ2-3; without DNA, the TCRdb call of TRBD2 cannot be checked. The CDR3 has 17 residues. The germline V gene encodes CDR1 MDHEN and CDR2 SYDVKM. The CDR3 protein is CASSGTSGPFSTDTQYF.

This chain's CDR3 is CASSEDGAHNNNEQFF. The chain employs TRBV2 and TRBJ2-1; the TCRdb D gene call, TRBD1, has no DNA to confirm it. The CDR3 runs to 16 residues. From germline, CDR1 is SNHLY and CDR2 FYNNEI. The whole variable domain, filled in from reference TRBV2 and TRBJ2-1, reads EPEVTQTPSHQVTQMGQEVILRCVPISNHLYFYWYRQILGQKVEFLVSFYNNEISEKSEIFDDQFSVERPDGSNFTLKIRSTKLEDSAMYFCASSEDGAHNNNEQFFGPGTRLTVL.

The chain employs TRBV7-6 and TRBJ2-7; as DNA is missing, the TRBD1 call by TCRdb cannot be tested. There are 14 residues in the CDR3. Germline-derived CDR1 and CDR2 are SGHVS and FNYEAQ. CDR3 sequence reads: CASSFGTGDYEQYF. The variable domain in full, with the rest retrieved from reference TRBV7-6 and TRBJ2-7, is GAGVSQSPRYKVTKRGQDVALRCDPISGHVSLYWYRQALGQGPEFLTYFNYEAQQDKSGLPNDRFSAERPEGSISTLTIQRTEQRDSAMYRCASSFGTGDYEQYFGPGTRLTVT.

This chain joins TRBV18 and TRBJ2-2. This CDR3 region has 16 residues. The germline V gene encodes CDR1 KGHSH and CDR2 LQKENI. This CDR3 reads CASRNWADRNTGELFF.

The chain couples TRBV20-1 to TRBJ1-1. Germline values: CDR1 DFQATT, CDR2 SNEGSKA (reference sequence). There are 14 residues in the CDR3. CDR3 amino acids: CSAKSPSRDTEAFF.

V and J are TRBV7-6 and TRBJ2-7; TCRdb reports TRBD2, a call that lacks DNA to check it against. This CDR3 has 14 residues. Germline loops: CDR1 SGHVS, CDR2 FNYEAQ. The CDR3: CASSLVEGSYEQYF.

The chain joins TRBV6-4 to TRBJ2-1. The V gene's germline CDR1 is MRHNA and CDR2 SNTAGT. The CDR3 runs to 13 residues. This CDR3 reads CASSAEGYNEQFF.

The chain joins TRBV12-3 or TRBV12-4 to TRBJ1-5. CDR3 size: 11 residues. CDR3: CASSFGEAQHF.

The chain has TRBV20-1 and TRBJ2-5; as DNA is missing, the TRBD2 call by TCRdb cannot be tested. The CDR3 has 14 amino acids. CDR1 is DFQATT and CDR2 is SNEGSKA in the germline V gene (reference sequence). This chain's CDR3 is CSARSGLSQETQYF.

The V and J genes are TRBV20-1 and TRBJ2-4; TCRdb gives TRBD2 as the D gene, but with no DNA this cannot be confirmed. This CDR3 comprises 14 residues. Looked up from germline, CDR1 is DFQATT and CDR2 is SNEGSKA (reference sequence). CDR3 residues: CSARAVEGQNIQYF.

The chain has TRBV5-1 and TRBJ2-3; TCRdb's assignment of TRBD2 cannot be checked, as there is no DNA. This CDR3 is 15 amino acids long. Germline V gene data show CDR1 as SGHRS and CDR2 as YFSETQ. CDR3 amino acids: CASADASGSTDTQYF.

This rearrangement joins TRBV14 to TRBJ1-2; TCRdb's D gene call, TRBD1, goes unchecked for lack of DNA. The CDR3 contains 15 residues. Looked up from germline, CDR1 is SGHDN and CDR2 is FVKESK. CDR3 amino acids: CASSPPGAGWSGYTF.

The chain combines TRBV10-1 with TRBJ2-4. Germline lookup yields CDR1 WNHNN and CDR2 SYGVQD (reference sequence). The CDR3 runs 13 residues. CDR3 loop: CASSESRKNIQYF.

The chain is built from TRBV20-1 and TRBJ2-7; TCRdb's assignment of TRBD1 cannot be checked, as there is no DNA. The germline CDR1 and CDR2 sequences are DFQATT and SNEGSKA (reference sequence). The CDR3 covers 14 residues. The CDR3 loop reads CSAAGTGEVNEQYF.